The clone carrying this TCR beta chain appeared a few times. Time point in this sample: newly diagnosed GD, antithyroid drugs for less than 3 months. The authors made the TCR library using RNA they extracted from PBMCs. This sample is drawn from a study of regulatory T cells in long-lasting Graves disease. CDR3-region Arm-PCR and iRepertoire HTBI primers produced the TCR beta libraries. TCRdb re-called the multiplex PCR reads with MiXCR, one entry per CDR3 protein. The table shows some 490,000 distinct CDR3 sequences, with 12% occurring only once. This sample also appeared in a second study, on T cells in Graves' hyperthyroidism and ophthalmopathy.

The sequence was collected from a woman in her 30s with Graves disease. The sample consisted of peripheral blood mononuclear cells (PBMCs), taken at new diagnosis, from a patient treated with antithyroid drugs.

CDR3 sequence reads: CASSPVGGYKAQYF. The CDR3 bases are TGTGCCAGCAGCCCCGTTGGCGGTTATAAGGCGCAGTATTTT. The chain recombines TRBV7-2 with TRBJ2-3; D is uncertain. V lost 5 bases and J lost 10, with 19 bases in between. The CDR3 loop spans 14 amino acids. Germline V gene data show CDR1 as SGHTA and CDR2 as FQGNSA.